This paragraph reports one T cell receptor (beta chain). This clone was recorded a few times. This clone's antigen is unknown. Base qualities are not provided; no much larger clone lies one nucleotide away. The cohort comprised some 680 healthy bone marrow donors. Cohort members were all nominally healthy when sampled, although unrecorded immune exposures were likely present. The donor was CMV seropositive and belonged to the group of 250 to 300 seropositive cohort members. A peripheral blood sample was provided by each donor, and peripheral blood mononuclear cells were used for TCR beta sequencing. The Qiagen DNeasy Blood Extraction Kit was used to extract genomic DNA from the blood cell samples. Via the germline V gene (reference sequence), CDR1 is MNHEY and CDR2 SMNVEV. Cut back by 3 bases and 0 bases, the V and J ends lie 15 bases apart. Measured from the cysteine to the phenylalanine, the CDR3 is 16 residues long. This entry keeps only the CDR3 DNA: 48 bases, framed from base 1.

The data originate from a study of cytomegalovirus exposure and HLA in healthy donors (dated by TCRdb to about 2017). Regarding the study in general: According to an earlier analysis of several hundred of the donors, 200 million or so T cells yielded 100 million or so unique TCR beta sequences and more than 250 Gb of sequence data. About 310 gigabases of sequencing data and 70 million to 85 million unique TCR sequences were included in an early release covering roughly 700 HLA-typed donors. The genetic ancestry cluster associated with self-reported Caucasian donors included 80% to 90% of the approximately 430 genotyped donors. The study aimed to test whether signatures of past pathogen exposure could be identified by cataloging public T cell receptors. Using immunosequencing, the study profiled T cell repertoires from 550 to 750 subjects and related those repertoires to cytomegalovirus serostatus. In addition to the first cohort of roughly 670 subjects, a separate validation cohort of 120 different subjects was used. To predict cytomegalovirus infection status, the study brought together high-throughput TCR immunosequencing, statistical association of individual TCRs with disease status, and machine learning. A later analysis re-analyzed previously published TCR beta repertoires from 660 or so donors and added high-resolution HLA genotyping to study TCR occurrence patterns. Rather than using new phenotypic data, the later analysis identified candidate immune exposures from TCR beta sequences and from how often those sequences occurred across donors. To decide whether each TCR beta V gene segment behaved as functional or pseudogenic, an earlier analysis of some 570 of the donors relied on high-throughput TCR beta sequencing. Donor age, sex, ethnicity and CMV serostatus were compiled together with the repertoire data. In a later genetic analysis, genome-wide SNP genotypes for 398 of the 666 donors were used, and that subset was treated as a discovery cohort. All discovery cohort repertoires had been generated on a single sequencing platform. Both class I and class II loci were covered by HLA typing, at four-digit resolution. The number of typed donors differed by locus: 629-630 for A, B, C, DRB1 and DQB1; roughly 510 for DQA1; about 600 for DPA1; and about 450 for DPB1. Roughly five DR-DQ haplotypes were handled as single units for association and clustering because linkage in the cohort was strong. On average, roughly 240,000 unique TCR beta nucleotide sequences were sequenced per donor among more than 350 genotyped donors of the cohort, with about 19% of those sequences being non-productive. Results the study describes overall, beyond this receptor: A later genetic analysis reported fewer N-insertions in productive TCRs among donors in an Asian-associated ancestry cluster than the roughly 650-donor mean. When HLA alleles, especially DR and DQ, strongly co-occurred, TCR associations were difficult to assign to individual alleles. Most CMV-associated TCR beta chains appeared to be HLA-restricted in a later analysis, and the HLA associations seemed to be driven largely by CMV exposure. It was suggested by the authors that the approach could potentially be generalized to other disease states and immunological phenotypes. CMV serostatus was the only immune exposure information available for the cohort. In a later analysis, HLA-associated TCR beta chains were found to be more clonally expanded and to have lower generation probabilities than equally common non-associated chains. A cluster of highly shared sequence variants was judged likely to be a technical artifact of the sequencing pipeline. Sequencing depth was assumed to be roughly uniform across donors in the presence/absence analyses, though that assumption may not hold. Correlated functional status among segregating V segments might reflect linkage disequilibrium, but an unknown experimental factor could not be ruled out. While some public TCRs were present in many individuals, most TCR sequences turned up only very rarely across donors. Because HLA typing was unavailable for some donors at each locus, only the typed subset was used in association tests. The classifier was reported to diagnose cytomegalovirus status with high specificity and sensitivity in both the original cohort and the validation cohort. In vitro tests confirmed that three of the cytomegalovirus-associated TCR beta chains recognize cytomegalovirus antigens. An earlier analysis of approximately 540 of the donors showed that most TCR beta V segments appeared in productive rearrangements either about 87% or about 30% of the time, which broadly matched IMGT annotations. Specific HLA alleles were associated with over 15,000 TCR beta sequences at a false discovery rate of 0.05 in a later analysis. In a later analysis, several top co-occurrence clusters were reported to appear linked to parvovirus B19, influenza, CMV and Epstein-Barr virus. A further reported finding was that TCR beta sequences accurately predicted the HLA-A and HLA-B alleles for most subjects in the first cohort. In a later analysis, TCR association rates were found to vary across HLA loci, with the most associated TCRs seen for DRB1 alleles and the fewest for HLA-C alleles. A total of 164 TCR beta chains were listed by the study as associated with cytomegalovirus. The 87-base-pair reads could not distinguish some IMGT-functional V segments, including TRBV6-2 and TRBV6-3, so those segments were excluded. Only TCR beta chains were sequenced in this cohort, and the absence of alpha or paired-chain data limited detectable features. In a later genetic analysis, a missense DCLRE1C variant was associated with V-gene and J-gene trimming of TCR beta chains, and the association was replicated in an independent cohort. The earlier analysis of about 600 of the donors excluded fewer than 20 rarely observed V segments, including chromosome 9 orphons, because counts were too low.

Library preparation employed the immunoSEQ multiplex PCR assay. For the multiplex PCR, a mixture combining 60 forward primers for TCR Vbeta segments and 13 reverse primers for TCR Jbeta segments was used. The CDR3 region of rearranged TCR beta genes was amplified from genomic DNA by a multiplex PCR assay. The amplified TCR beta libraries were sequenced on the Illumina HiSeq System as 87-base-pair reads. The original methods were these. In a later analysis, about 80 million unique TCR beta chains were counted across the approximately 640 repertoires, and around 10 million of these chains were shared by at least two donors. A nearest-neighbor algorithm error-corrected the raw reads and collapsed the reads into unique sequences, merging closely related sequences to remove PCR and sequencing errors. CDR3 sequences were aligned to IMGT reference sequences to assign V, D and J gene segments. For a sequence to be retained, a match of at least six nucleotides was required to both a V gene segment and a J gene segment. A rearrangement was called productive if the CDR3 had no stop codons and remained in frame with V and J, and every other rearrangement was called non-productive. Following IMGT convention, CDR3 was defined as the stretch from the second conserved V-encoded cysteine up to the conserved J-encoded phenylalanine. In an earlier analysis of approximately 500 of the donors, sequences lacking an unambiguous match to a single V gene segment were excluded. In an earlier analysis of roughly 500 of the donors, V segments were called functional above 56.7% productive rearrangements and were called segregating when the between-donor standard deviation exceeded 5%. To diagnose cytomegalovirus status from the catalog of TCR beta chain sequences, a statistical classification framework was built. In a later analysis, V and J genes were assigned by comparing TCR nucleotide sequences against IMGT/GENE-DB human TR gene sequences. In a later analysis, CDR3 sequences and most-parsimonious VDJ recombination scenarios were assigned using the TCRdist pipeline. In a later analysis, each TCR beta chain was defined by its CDR3 amino acid sequence together with its V-gene family, and reads without a unique V-gene family were excluded. In a later analysis, 450 to 600 highly shared, low-generation-probability nucleotide sequences were removed to address suspected cross-contamination and a sequencing artifact. In a later analysis, a clonal expansion index for each public chain was calculated from normalized within-repertoire ranks of inferred template counts. In a later analysis, generation probabilities were computed with a VDJ recombination model fitted to out-of-frame rearrangements, and the resulting probabilities were checked against IGoR. A later analysis scored TCR-TCR, TCR-HLA and TCR-CMV co-occurrence with hypergeometric tests, applying a repertoire-size bias correction to TCR pairs. To estimate false discovery rates, a later analysis permuted the HLA or CMV assignments 20 times. In a later analysis, co-occurring TCRs were grouped using DBSCAN, with TCRdist sequence similarity added in when clustering inside HLA-allele-positive subsets. Co-occurrence clustering excluded repertoires with fewer than 30,000 or more than 120,000 public chains, plus five with anomalous nucleotide sharing. As stored in TCRdb, this immuneACCESS dataset retains in-frame rearrangements with V and J assigned. A fraction of the clones does not appear; measured against another copy, unresolved V genes explain less than half of the discrepancy, and the remainder lacks a known reason. V and J calls and clone size are those listed in that table; D and trimming were worked out from the DNA. Present in this sample are about 130,000 clones, about 74% of which were seen just once. The ten largest make up nearly 6% of the sample.

The sample taken for sequencing was PBMCs. The sequence derives from a woman aged 50 to 65 in good health and CMV-seropositive. Recombination joined TRBV27 with TRBJ2-7; TRBD2 is perhaps the D gene, given 5 matching bases. The CDR3 region: CASSLGEEFSSYEQYF. At the DNA level, the sequence is TGTGCCAGCAGTTTGGGAGAGGAGTTTAGCTCCTACGAGCAGTACTTC.